This T cell receptor beta chain comes out of a study of blood T cell repertoires in COVID-19. Study details: The samples span acute and convalescent COVID-19 from the United States, Italy and Spain. T cells, B-cell-depleted T cells, or PBMCs provided the cDNA or gDNA that served as material.

The CDR3 covers 15 residues. Trimming pared 6 bases from V and 5 bases from J, leaving 20 bases between. Germline-derived CDR1 and CDR2 are SGDLS and YYNGEE. In the original processing: The authors estimated nucleated cell counts from reference gene primer amplification. This table comes from immunoSEQ multiplex PCR, and its TCRdb copy is limited to in-frame clones, with some not included. V, J and clone size were drawn from that table, and D and trimming were deduced from the DNA. The table shows 100,000 to 150,000 clones, with roughly 80% occurring only once. The clonotype originates from a woman aged 60-75 years with acute or convalescent COVID-19. Input material: peripheral blood. V gene TRBV9 combines with J gene TRBJ1-1; D is perhaps TRBD1 (5 bases). The CDR3, as DNA: TGTGCCAGCACCCAGGGTGGAGGGGCAGAAACTGAAGCTTTCTTT. Translation: CASTQGGGAETEAFF. Based on the CDR3 plus reference TRBV9 and TRBJ1-1, the full variable domain is DSGVTQTPKHLITATGQRVTLRCSPRSGDLSVYWYQQSLDQGLQFLIQYYNGEERAKGNILERFSAQQFPDLHSELNLSSLELGDSALYFCASTQGGGAETEAFFGQGTRLTVV.